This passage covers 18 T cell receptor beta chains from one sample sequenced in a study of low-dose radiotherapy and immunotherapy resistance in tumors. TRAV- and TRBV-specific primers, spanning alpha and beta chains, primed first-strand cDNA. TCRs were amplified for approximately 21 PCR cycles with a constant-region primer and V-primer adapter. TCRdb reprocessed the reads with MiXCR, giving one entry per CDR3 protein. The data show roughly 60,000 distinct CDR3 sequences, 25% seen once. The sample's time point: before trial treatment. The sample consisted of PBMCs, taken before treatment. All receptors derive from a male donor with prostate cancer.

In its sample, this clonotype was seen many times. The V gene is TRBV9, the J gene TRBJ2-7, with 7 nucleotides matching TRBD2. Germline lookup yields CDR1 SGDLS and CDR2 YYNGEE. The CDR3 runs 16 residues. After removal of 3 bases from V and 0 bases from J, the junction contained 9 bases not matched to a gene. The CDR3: CASSEGSGVSSYEQYF. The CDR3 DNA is TGTGCCAGCAGCGAGGGGAGCGGGGTGAGCTCCTACGAGCAGTACTTC.

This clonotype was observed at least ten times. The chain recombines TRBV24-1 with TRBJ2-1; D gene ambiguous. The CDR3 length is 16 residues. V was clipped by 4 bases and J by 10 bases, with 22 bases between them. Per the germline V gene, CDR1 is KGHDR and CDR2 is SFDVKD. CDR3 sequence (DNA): TGTGCCACCAGTGAGCGCTTAACTTCCGGGCCGTCGGAGCAGTTCTTC. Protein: CATSERLTSGPSEQFF.

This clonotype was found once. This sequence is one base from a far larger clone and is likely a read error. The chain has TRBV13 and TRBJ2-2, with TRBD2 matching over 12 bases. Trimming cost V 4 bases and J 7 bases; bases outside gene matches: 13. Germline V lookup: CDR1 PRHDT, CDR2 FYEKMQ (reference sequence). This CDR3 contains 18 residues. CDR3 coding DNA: TGTGCCAGCAGCTACCCGCCTAGCGGGAGGGGTTCCAACGGGGAGCTGTTTTTT. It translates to CASSYPPSGRGSNGELFF.

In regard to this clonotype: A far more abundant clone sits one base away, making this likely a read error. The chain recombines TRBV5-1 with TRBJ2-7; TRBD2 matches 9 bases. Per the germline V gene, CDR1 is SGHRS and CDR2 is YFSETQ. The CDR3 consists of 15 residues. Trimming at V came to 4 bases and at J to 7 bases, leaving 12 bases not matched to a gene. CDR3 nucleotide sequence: TGCGCCAGCAGCGACGGGACTAGCAAATACAATGAGCAGTACTTC. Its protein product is CASSDGTSKYNEQYF.

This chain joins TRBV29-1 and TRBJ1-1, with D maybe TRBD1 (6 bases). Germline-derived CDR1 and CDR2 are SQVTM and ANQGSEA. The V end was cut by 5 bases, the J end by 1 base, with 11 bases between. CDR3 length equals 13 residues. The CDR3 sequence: CSVNRGGNTEAFF. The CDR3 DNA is TGCAGCGTTAATAGGGGGGGGAACACTGAAGCTTTCTTT. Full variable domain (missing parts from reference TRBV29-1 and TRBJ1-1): SAVISQKPSRDICQRGTSLTIQCQVDSQVTMMFWYRQQPGQSLTLIATANQGSEATYESGFVIDKFPISRPNLTFSTLTVSNMSPEDSSIYLCSVNRGGNTEAFFGQGTRLTVV.

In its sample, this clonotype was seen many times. CDR3: CASSPSSGMGNEQFF. As DNA, the CDR3 is TGTGCCAGCAGCCCATCAAGCGGGATGGGTAATGAGCAGTTCTTC. The genes are TRBV13 and TRBJ2-1; 7 nucleotides line up with TRBD2. The V segment lost 5 bases and the J segment 7 bases; nucleotides outside the gene matches: 11. CDR1 is PRHDT and CDR2 is FYEKMQ in the germline V gene (reference sequence). The CDR3 covers 15 residues.

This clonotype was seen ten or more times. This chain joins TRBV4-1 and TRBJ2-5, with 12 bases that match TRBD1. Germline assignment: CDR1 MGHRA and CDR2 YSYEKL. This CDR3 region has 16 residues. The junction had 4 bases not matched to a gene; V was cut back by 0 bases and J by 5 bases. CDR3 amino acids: CASSQDGTGGWETQYF. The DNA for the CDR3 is TGCGCCAGCAGCCAAGATGGGACAGGGGGCTGGGAGACCCAGTACTTC.

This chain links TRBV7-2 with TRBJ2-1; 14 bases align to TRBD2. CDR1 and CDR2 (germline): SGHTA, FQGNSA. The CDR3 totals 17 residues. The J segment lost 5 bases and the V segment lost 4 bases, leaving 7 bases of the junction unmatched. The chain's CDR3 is CASSWSPGLAGDNEQFF. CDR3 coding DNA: TGTGCCAGCAGCTGGAGTCCGGGACTAGCGGGAGACAATGAGCAGTTCTTC.

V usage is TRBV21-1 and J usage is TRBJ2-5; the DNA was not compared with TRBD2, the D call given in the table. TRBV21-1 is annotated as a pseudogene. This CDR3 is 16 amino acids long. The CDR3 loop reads CASSKEDQGLSTTQYF. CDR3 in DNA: TGTGCCAGCAGCAAAGAGGACCAAGGACTTTCAACGACCCAGTACTTC.

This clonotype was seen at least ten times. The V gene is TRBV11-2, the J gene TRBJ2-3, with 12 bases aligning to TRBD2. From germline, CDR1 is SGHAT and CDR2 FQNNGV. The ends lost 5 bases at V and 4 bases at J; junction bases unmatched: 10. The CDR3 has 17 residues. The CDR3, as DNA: TGTGCCAGCAGCCCCCGGACTAGCGGGGTTGCCGCAGATACGCAGTATTTT. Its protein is CASSPRTSGVAADTQYF.

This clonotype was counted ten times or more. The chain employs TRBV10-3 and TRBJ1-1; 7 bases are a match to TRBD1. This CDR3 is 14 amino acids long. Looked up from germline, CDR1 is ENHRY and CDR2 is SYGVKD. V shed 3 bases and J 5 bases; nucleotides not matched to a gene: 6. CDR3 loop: CAISDDREVTEAFF. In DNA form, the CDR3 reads TGTGCCATCAGTGATGACAGGGAAGTGACTGAAGCTTTCTTT.

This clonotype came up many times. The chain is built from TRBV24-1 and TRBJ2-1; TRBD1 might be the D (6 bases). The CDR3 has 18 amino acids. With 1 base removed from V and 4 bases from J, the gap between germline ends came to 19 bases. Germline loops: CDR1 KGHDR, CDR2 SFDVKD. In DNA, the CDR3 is TGTGCCACCAGTGATTTAAGCACAGGGCCCGCGGCTTACAATGAGCAGTTCTTC. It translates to CATSDLSTGPAAYNEQFF.

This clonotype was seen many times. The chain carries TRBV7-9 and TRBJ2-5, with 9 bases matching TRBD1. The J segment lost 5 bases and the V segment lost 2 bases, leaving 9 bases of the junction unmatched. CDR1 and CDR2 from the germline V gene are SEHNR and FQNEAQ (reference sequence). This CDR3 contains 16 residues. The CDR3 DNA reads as TGTGCCAGCAGCTTAACAGGGGGCGTCCCGAAGGAGACCCAGTACTTC. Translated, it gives CASSLTGGVPKETQYF.

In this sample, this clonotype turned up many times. The CDR3 DNA reads as TGCGCCAGCAGCTTAGGCGGCCCAAATGAAAAACTGTTTTTT. Its translation: CASSLGGPNEKLFF. The chain uses TRBV5-1 and TRBJ1-4; D is uncertain. Germline V gives CDR1 SGHRS, CDR2 YFSETQ. With 2 bases removed from V and 5 bases from J, the gap between germline ends came to 10 bases. The CDR3 totals 14 residues.

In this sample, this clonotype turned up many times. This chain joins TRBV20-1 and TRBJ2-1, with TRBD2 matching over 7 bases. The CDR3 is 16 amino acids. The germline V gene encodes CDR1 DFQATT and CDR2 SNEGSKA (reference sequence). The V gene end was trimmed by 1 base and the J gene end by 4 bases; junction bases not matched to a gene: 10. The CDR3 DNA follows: TGCAGTGCTAGAGCGTACTTTGCGGGGGTATACAATGAGCAGTTCTTC. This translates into CSARAYFAGVYNEQFF.

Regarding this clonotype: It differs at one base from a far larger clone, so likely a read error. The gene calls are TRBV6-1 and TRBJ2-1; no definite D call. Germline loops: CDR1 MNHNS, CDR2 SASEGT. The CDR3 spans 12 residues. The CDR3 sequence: CVSSQAGNEQFF. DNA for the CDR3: TGTGTCAGCAGCCAAGCTGGCAATGAGCAGTTCTTC.

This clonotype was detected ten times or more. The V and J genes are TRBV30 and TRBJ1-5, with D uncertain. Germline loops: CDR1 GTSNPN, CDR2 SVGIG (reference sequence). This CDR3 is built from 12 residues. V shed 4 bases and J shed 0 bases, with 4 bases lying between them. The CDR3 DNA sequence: TGTGCCTGGACACATAGCAATCAGCCCCAGCATTTT. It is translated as CAWTHSNQPQHF.

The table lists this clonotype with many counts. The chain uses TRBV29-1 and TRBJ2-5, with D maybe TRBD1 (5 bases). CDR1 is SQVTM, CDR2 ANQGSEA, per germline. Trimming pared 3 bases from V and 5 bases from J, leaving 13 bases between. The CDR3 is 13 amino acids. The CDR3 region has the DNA TGCAGCGTTGATAGGGGCGATCAGGAGACCCAGTACTTC. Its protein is CSVDRGDQETQYF.